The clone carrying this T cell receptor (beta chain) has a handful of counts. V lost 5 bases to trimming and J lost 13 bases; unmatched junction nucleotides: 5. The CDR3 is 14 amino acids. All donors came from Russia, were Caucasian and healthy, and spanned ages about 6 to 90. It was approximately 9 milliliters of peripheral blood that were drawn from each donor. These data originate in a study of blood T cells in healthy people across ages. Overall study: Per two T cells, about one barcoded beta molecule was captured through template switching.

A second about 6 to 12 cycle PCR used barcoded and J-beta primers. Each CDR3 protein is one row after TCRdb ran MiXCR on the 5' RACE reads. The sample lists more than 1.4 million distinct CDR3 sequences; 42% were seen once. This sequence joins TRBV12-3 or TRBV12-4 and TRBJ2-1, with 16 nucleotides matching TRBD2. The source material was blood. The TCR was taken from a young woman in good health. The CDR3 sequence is CASSTGTSGRAQFF. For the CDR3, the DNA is TGTGCCAGCAGTACCGGGACTAGCGGGAGGGCCCAGTTCTTC.